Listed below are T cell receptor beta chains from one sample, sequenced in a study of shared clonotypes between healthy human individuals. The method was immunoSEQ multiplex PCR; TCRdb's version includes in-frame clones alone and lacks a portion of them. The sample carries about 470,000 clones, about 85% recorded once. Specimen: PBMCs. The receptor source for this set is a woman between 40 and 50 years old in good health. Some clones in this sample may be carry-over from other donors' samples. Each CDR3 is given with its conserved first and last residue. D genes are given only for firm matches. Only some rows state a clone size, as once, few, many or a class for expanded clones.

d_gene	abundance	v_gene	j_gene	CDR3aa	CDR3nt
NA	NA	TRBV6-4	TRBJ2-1	CASSDEALNEQFF	TGTGCCAGCAGTGATGAGGCGCTCAATGAGCAGTTCTTC
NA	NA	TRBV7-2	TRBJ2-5	CASSPSRMTRRETQYF	TGTGCCAGCAGCCCCTCCCGAATGACCCGAAGGGAGACCCAGTACTTC
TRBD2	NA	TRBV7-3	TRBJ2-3	CASSFTSGPTDTQYF	TGTGCCAGCAGCTTTACTAGCGGCCCTACAGATACGCAGTATTTT
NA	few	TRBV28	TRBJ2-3	CASSLGARGTQYF	TGTGCCAGCAGTCTCGGAGCCCGCGGTACGCAGTATTTT
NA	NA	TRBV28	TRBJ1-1	CASSLGPHEAFF	TGTGCCAGCAGTCTAGGGCCCCATGAAGCTTTCTTT
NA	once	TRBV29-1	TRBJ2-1	CSVEEGAGEQFF	TGCAGCGTTGAAGAGGGGGCAGGGGAGCAGTTCTTC
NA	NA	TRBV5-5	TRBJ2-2	CASSLGLVTSTGELFF	TGTGCCAGCAGCTTGGGACTAGTGACGAGCACCGGGGAGCTGTTTTTT
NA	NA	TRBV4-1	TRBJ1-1	CASSPPERELNTEAFF	TGCGCCAGCAGCCCTCCAGAACGGGAGCTGAACACTGAAGCTTTCTTT
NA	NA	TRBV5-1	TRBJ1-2	CASSLDGAVGYTF	TGCGCCAGCAGCTTGGATGGGGCGGTCGGCTACACCTTC
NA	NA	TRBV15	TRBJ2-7	CATSREATGFYEQYF	TGTGCCACCAGCAGAGAGGCGACTGGTTTCTACGAGCAGTACTTC
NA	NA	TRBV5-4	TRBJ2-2	CASSSGTPSNTGELFF	TGTGCCAGCAGCTCCGGGACCCCGTCGAACACCGGGGAGCTGTTTTTT
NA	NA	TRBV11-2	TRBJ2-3	CASSLVSTDTQYF	TGTGCCAGCAGCTTAGTATCCACAGATACGCAGTATTTT
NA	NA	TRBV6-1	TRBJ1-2	CASRLTNYGYTF	TGTGCCAGCAGACTAACTAACTATGGCTACACCTTC
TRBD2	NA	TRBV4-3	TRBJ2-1	CASSQEGLAGSSYNEQFF	TGCGCCAGCAGCCAAGAAGGACTAGCGGGAAGCTCCTACAATGAGCAGTTCTTC
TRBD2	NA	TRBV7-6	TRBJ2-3	CASSLGLTAGGGFTDTQYF	TGTGCCAGCAGCTTAGGCTTAACCGCGGGGGGAGGATTCACAGATACGCAGTATTTT
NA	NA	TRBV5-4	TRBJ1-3	CASSQETSGNTIYF	TGCGCCAGCAGCCAAGAGACATCTGGAAACACCATATATTTT
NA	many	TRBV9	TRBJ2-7	CATKRQDSSYEQYF	TGTGCCACTAAGCGACAGGATAGCTCCTACGAGCAGTACTTC
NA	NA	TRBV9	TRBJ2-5	CASSVVAGAGQETQYF	TGTGCCAGCAGCGTAGTGGCGGGGGCCGGCCAAGAGACCCAGTACTTC
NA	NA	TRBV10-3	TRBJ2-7	CAISESSGRDYEQYF	TGTGCCATCAGTGAGTCATCCGGACGAGACTACGAGCAGTACTTC
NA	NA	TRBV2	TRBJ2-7	CASSEATEQYF	TGTGCCAGCAGTGAGGCGACAGAGCAGTACTTC
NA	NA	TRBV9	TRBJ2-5	CASTPMIGGAQYF	TGTGCCAGCACCCCTATGATTGGAGGGGCGCAGTACTTC
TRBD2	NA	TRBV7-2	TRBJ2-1	CASSFLAESYNEQFF	TGTGCCAGCAGCTTCCTAGCGGAAAGCTACAATGAGCAGTTCTTC
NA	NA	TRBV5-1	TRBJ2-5	CASSSQGGETQYF	TGCGCCAGCAGCTCACAGGGAGGGGAGACCCAGTACTTC
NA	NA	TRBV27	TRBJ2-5	CASRRGRQETQYF	TGTGCCAGCAGGCGGGGTCGCCAAGAGACCCAGTACTTC
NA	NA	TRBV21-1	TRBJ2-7	CASSNRCSSYEQYF	TGTGCCAGCAGCAATCGGTGCTCCTCCTACGAGCAGTACTTC
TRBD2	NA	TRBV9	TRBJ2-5	CASSVHGTSAYQETQYF	TGTGCCAGCAGCGTACACGGGACTAGCGCGTACCAAGAGACCCAGTACTTC
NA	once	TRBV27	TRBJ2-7	CASSLRGIAYEQYF	TGTGCCAGCAGTTTACGGGGTATTGCCTACGAGCAGTACTTC
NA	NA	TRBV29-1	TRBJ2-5	CSAGGRASGETQYF	TGCAGCGCCGGCGGCAGGGCTTCGGGAGAGACCCAGTACTTC
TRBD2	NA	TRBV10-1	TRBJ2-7	CASRQTSGYEQYF	TGCGCCAGCAGGCAAACTAGCGGATACGAGCAGTACTTC
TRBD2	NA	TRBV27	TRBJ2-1	CASSLTGLAGNYEQFF	TGTGCCAGCAGTCTCACGGGACTAGCGGGCAATTATGAGCAGTTCTTC
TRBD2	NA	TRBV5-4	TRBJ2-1	CASSLALLAGGNNEQFF	TGTGCCAGCAGCTTGGCCCTACTAGCGGGAGGTAACAATGAGCAGTTCTTC
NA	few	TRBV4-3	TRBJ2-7	CASSQDAFSYEQYF	TGCGCCAGCAGCCAAGATGCGTTCTCCTACGAGCAGTACTTC
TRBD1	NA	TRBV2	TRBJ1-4	CASSRDSTDEKLFF	TGTGCCAGCAGTAGGGACAGCACCGATGAAAAACTGTTTTTT
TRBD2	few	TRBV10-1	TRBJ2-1	CASSERAGYPLNEQFF	TGCGCCAGCAGTGAGCGAGCGGGATACCCCCTGAATGAGCAGTTCTTC
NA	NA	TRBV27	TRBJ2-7	CASSFQLGPYEQYF	TGTGCCAGCAGTTTCCAGTTGGGGCCCTACGAGCAGTACTTC
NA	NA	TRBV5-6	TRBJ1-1	CASRTGTPANTEAFF	TGTGCCAGCAGAACCGGGACACCCGCAAACACTGAAGCTTTCTTT
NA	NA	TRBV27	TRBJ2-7	CASSFAGWGYEQYF	TGTGCCAGCAGTTTTGCAGGGTGGGGGTACGAGCAGTACTTC
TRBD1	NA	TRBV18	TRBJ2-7	CASSPGQGGSGYEQYF	TGTGCCAGCTCACCCGGACAGGGGGGAAGTGGCTACGAGCAGTACTTC
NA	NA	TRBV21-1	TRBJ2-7	CASSKGGRGQYEQYF	TGTGCCAGCAGCAAAGGGGGCAGGGGGCAATACGAGCAGTACTTC
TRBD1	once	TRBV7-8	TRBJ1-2	CASSLALGQAYGYTF	TGTGCCAGCAGCTTAGCGTTGGGACAGGCATATGGCTACACCTTC
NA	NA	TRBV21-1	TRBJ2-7	CASSKARQGEKKAYEQYF	TGTGCCAGCAGCAAAGCGCGGCAGGGGGAAAAGAAGGCCTACGAGCAGTACTTC
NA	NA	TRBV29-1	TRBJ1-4	CSVTSRGDEKLFF	TGCAGCGTTACATCGAGAGGGGATGAAAAACTGTTTTTT
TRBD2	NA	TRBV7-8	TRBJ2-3	CASSSVSGRGDTQYF	TGTGCCAGCAGCTCAGTTAGCGGGAGAGGGGATACGCAGTATTTT
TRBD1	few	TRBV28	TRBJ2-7	CASKYDSGTGAYEQYF	TGTGCCAGCAAATATGATTCCGGGACAGGGGCCTACGAGCAGTACTTC
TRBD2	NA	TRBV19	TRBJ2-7	CASSPSGRASYEQYF	TGTGCCAGTAGCCCTAGCGGGAGGGCGTCCTACGAGCAGTACTTC
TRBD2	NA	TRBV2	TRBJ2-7	CASSEALGLAGVEQYF	TGTGCCAGCAGTGAAGCACTAGGACTAGCGGGAGTCGAGCAGTACTTC
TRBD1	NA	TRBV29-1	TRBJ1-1	CSVEVDRGTEAFF	TGCAGCGTTGAAGTGGACAGGGGTACTGAAGCTTTCTTT
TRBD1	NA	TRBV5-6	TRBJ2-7	CASSARDSQARKYF	TGTGCCAGCAGCGCCCGGGACAGCCAGGCTCGGAAGTACTTC
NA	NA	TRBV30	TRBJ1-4	CAWMPGTNEKLFF	TGTGCCTGGATGCCGGGAACTAATGAAAAACTGTTTTTT
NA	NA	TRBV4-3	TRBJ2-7	CASSQDRRGYRQYF	TGCGCCAGCAGCCAAGATAGGAGGGGGTACCGGCAGTACTTC
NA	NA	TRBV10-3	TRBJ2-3	CAISGISTDTQYF	TGTGCCATCTCAGGGATTAGCACAGATACGCAGTATTTT
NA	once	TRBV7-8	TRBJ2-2	CASSLVRVGSGELFF	TGTGCCAGCAGCTTAGTCCGTGTCGGGTCCGGGGAGCTGTTTTTT
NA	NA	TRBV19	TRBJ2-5	CASSIGRDPETQYF	TGTGCCAGTAGTATAGGCCGAGATCCGGAGACCCAGTACTTC
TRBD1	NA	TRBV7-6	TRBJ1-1	CASSLARTGGSTEAFF	TGTGCCAGCAGCTTAGCTCGGACAGGGGGCTCCACTGAAGCTTTCTTT
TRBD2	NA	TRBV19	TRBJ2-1	CASSIRLAGDEQFF	TGTGCCAGTAGTATTCGACTAGCGGGAGATGAGCAGTTCTTC